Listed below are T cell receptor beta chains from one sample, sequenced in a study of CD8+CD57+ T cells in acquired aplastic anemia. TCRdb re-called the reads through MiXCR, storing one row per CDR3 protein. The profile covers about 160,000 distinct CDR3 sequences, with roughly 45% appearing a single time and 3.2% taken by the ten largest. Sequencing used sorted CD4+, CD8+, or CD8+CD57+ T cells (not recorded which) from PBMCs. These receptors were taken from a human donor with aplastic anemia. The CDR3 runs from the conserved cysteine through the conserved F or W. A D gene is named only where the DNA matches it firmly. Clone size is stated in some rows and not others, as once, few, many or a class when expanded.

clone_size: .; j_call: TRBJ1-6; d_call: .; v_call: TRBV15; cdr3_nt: TGTGCCACCGGCAGAGATCTGAGCTCCTATAATTCACCCCTCCACTTT; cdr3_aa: CATGRDLSSYNSPLHF
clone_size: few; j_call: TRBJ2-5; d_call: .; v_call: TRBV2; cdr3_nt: TGTGCCAGCAGTCGCACAGGGAGCGGAGAGACCCAGTACTTC; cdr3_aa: CASSRTGSGETQYF
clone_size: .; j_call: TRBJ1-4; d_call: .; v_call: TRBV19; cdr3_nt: TGTGCCAGTAGGAGCAGTGAAAAACTGTTTTTT; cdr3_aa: CASRSSEKLFF
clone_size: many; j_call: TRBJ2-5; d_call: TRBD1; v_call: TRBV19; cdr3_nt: TGTGCCAGTAGTATTTCTTCGGGACAGGGGCAAGAGACCCAGTACTTC; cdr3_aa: CASSISSGQGQETQYF
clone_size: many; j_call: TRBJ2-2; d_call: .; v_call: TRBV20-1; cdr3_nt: TGCAGTGCTAGTAGTCAGCGCCACACCGGGGAGCTGTTTTTT; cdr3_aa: CSASSQRHTGELFF
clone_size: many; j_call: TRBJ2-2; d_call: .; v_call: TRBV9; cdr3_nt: TGTGCCAGCAGCGTAGGGTCCCGGGAGCTGTTTTTT; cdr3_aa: CASSVGSRELFF
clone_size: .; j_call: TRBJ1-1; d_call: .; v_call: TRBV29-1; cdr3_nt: TGCAGCGTTGACACGAGACAGACCATTCGACAAGCTTTCTTT; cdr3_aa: CSVDTRQTIRQAFF
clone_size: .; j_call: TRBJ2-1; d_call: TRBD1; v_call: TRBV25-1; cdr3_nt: TGTGCCAGCAGTGAGCCGAGACAGGGGATCGATGAGCAGTTCTTC; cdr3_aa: CASSEPRQGIDEQFF
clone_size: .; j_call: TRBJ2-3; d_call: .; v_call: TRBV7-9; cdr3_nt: TGTGCCAGCATTAAGGGGGGAACAGATACGCAGTATTTT; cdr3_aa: CASIKGGTDTQYF
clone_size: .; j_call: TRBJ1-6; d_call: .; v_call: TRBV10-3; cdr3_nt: TGTGCCATCACGCGTGGGGGGAACGCCTATAATTCACCCCTCCACTTT; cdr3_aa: CAITRGGNAYNSPLHF
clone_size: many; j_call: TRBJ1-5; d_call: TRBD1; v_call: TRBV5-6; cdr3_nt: TGTGCCAGCAGCCCTGACAGGGGAGAGCCCCAGCATTTT; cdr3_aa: CASSPDRGEPQHF
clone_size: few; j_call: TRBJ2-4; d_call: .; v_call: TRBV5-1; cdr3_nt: TGCGCCAGCAGCCTGAATCCCGGGCCTCGGATCCAAAACATTCAGTACTTC; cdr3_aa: CASSLNPGPRIQNIQYF
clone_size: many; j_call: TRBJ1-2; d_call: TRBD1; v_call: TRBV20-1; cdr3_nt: TGCAGTGCGCCGAAGGGACAGGGGCCAGGTGGCTACACCTTC; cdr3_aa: CSAPKGQGPGGYTF
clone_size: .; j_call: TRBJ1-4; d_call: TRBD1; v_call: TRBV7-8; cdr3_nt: TGTGCCAGCAGCCTAGGGACAGGGGTTGGCGGGGAAAAACTGTTTTTT; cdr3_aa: CASSLGTGVGGEKLFF
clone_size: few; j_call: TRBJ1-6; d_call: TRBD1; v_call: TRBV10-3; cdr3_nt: TGTGCCATCAGTGATGATGACAGGGGGCAAGATTCACCCCTCCACTTT; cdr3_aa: CAISDDDRGQDSPLHF
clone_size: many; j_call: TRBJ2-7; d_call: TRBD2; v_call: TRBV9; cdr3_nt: TGTGCCAGCAGCCCCCGGGGGGGGGTTTACGAGCAGTACTTC; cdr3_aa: CASSPRGGVYEQYF